The T cell receptor (beta chain) described here comes from a study of T cell responses to AZD1222 COVID-19 vaccine. Points from the study as a whole: White British ancestry dominated among donors, who included more females, and clonal diversity was possibly underestimated.

Notes on this clone: What it recognizes is unknown.

The table came from immunoSEQ multiplex PCR; TCRdb's copy has only in-frame clones and leaves some out. The repertoire consists of around 100,000 clones, with 88% occurring once and the leading ten covering roughly 2%. Sample: peripheral blood, taken on day 0 of AZD1222 vaccination. The source of this sequence is an adult in good health.

The CDR3 is CASCDWAGSSYNEQFF. CDR3 sequence (DNA): TGCGCCAGCTGCGACTGGGCCGGGAGCTCCTACAATGAGCAGTTCTTC. The J gene is TRBJ2-1, the V gene TRBV4-1; D is possibly TRBD2 (6 bases). CDR1 MGHRA and CDR2 YSYEKL come from the germline V gene. The CDR3 has 16 residues. V was cut by 8 bases and J by 0 bases, with 17 bases left in between.